The source of this T cell receptor beta chain is a study of T cells after posttransplantation cyclophosphamide. The germline V gene has CDR1 SGHVS and CDR2 FNYEAQ. Trimming took off 4 bases at V and 3 bases at J, with 12 bases between the two ends. This CDR3 comprises 14 residues. Libraries were prepared by immunoSEQ multiplex PCR; TCRdb keeps only in-frame clonotypes and omits some of them. This table holds roughly 13,000 clones, 76% found once. The chain carries TRBV7-6 and TRBJ1-1; D call uncertain. The TCR sequence derives from a man aged 45-65 years. Input material: memory CD4+ T cells sorted from PBMCs. The CDR3 is CASSSHVSDTEAFF. The CDR3, as DNA: TGTGCCAGCAGCTCCCATGTGAGTGACACTGAAGCTTTCTTT.